The 32 T cell receptor beta chains below all came from one sample that was sequenced in a study of T cells in Graves' hyperthyroidism and ophthalmopathy. What was amplified from RNA transcripts were TCR beta CDR3 regions. Primed by the HTBI set, a first-round RT-PCR was run on the TCR CDR3. Each CDR3 protein gets one entry after TCRdb re-called the multiplex PCR reads with MiXCR. The sample holds about 400,000 distinct CDR3 sequences, more than 12% seen once. Material for sequencing was blood. All receptors come from a woman in her 30s with Graves' hyperthyroidism.

This clonotype has ten or more counts. The chain joins TRBV12-3 or TRBV12-4 to TRBJ2-7; D gene uncertain. Trimming shortened V by 3 bases and J by 4 bases, and 4 bases separated the two germline ends. The CDR3 is 11 amino acids. The CDR3 sequence: CASSFKYEQYF. The CDR3 DNA reads TGTGCCAGCAGTTTTAAGTACGAGCAGTACTTC.

Note on this clonotype: A clone one base away is much larger, so this may be a read error. The V gene is TRBV10-3, the J gene TRBJ1-1; D remains ambiguous. The CDR3 consists of 14 residues. CDR1 and CDR2 from the germline V gene are ENHRY and SYGVKD. Trimming cost V 3 bases and J 1 base, with 9 bases left between them. This CDR3 is CAISDWRRNTEAFF. CDR3 bases: TGTGCCATCAGTGATTGGCGTAGGAACACTGAAGCTTTCTTT.

The CDR3 sequence is CASSLLRVGNEQFF. The CDR3, as DNA: TGTGCCAGCAGCCTACTCCGGGTTGGGAATGAGCAGTTCTTC. The chain couples TRBV11-2 to TRBJ2-1, with no clear D. Germline CDR1 is SGHAT and CDR2 is FQNNGV. The CDR3 covers 14 residues. V was cut by 5 bases and J by 7 bases, with 15 bases left in between.

J is TRBJ2-2 and V is TRBV5-6, with TRBD2 identical over 9 bases. CDR3 length: 14 residues. V dropped 4 bases and J dropped 4; count of bases not matched to a gene: 2. Germline-derived CDR1 and CDR2 are SGHDT and YYEEEE. CDR3 sequence reads: CASSRRGGTGELFF. The DNA for the CDR3 is TGTGCCAGCAGCCGGCGGGGGGGCACCGGGGAGCTGTTTTTT.

This clonotype was observed a few times. DNA of the CDR3: TGTGCCAGCAGGGGAGTCGAAAAACTGTTTTTT. Translated: CASRGVEKLFF. The gene calls are TRBV27 and TRBJ1-4; D unresolved. Germline V gives CDR1 MNHEY, CDR2 SMNVEV (reference sequence). The CDR3 spans 11 residues. Trimming shortened V by 6 bases and J by 8 bases, and 7 bases separated the two germline ends.

Ten or more counts support this clonotype. The chain carries TRBV28 and TRBJ1-2; 8 nucleotides line up with TRBD1. CDR1 and CDR2 (germline): MDHEN, SYDVKM. Trimming removed 2 bases from V and 2 bases from J; junction bases left unmatched: 7. This CDR3 is built from 16 residues. The CDR3 loop is CASSLESRGLNYGYTF. The CDR3 DNA reads as TGTGCCAGCAGTTTAGAGTCCAGGGGGCTGAACTATGGCTACACCTTC.

Ten or more counts support this clonotype. The V call is TRBV6-1, the J call TRBJ2-7, with D perhaps assigned TRBD1 or TRBD2 (5 bases each). The CDR3 contains 15 residues. The germline V and J ends were trimmed by 7 bases and 3 bases, with 19 bases remaining between them. Per germline, CDR1 MNHNS and CDR2 SASEGT. This CDR3 reads CASNPGTGHNYEQYF. Here the CDR3 DNA reads TGTGCCAGCAACCCAGGGACCGGACACAACTACGAGCAGTACTTC.

This clonotype has at least ten counts. The chain recombines TRBV10-3 with TRBJ1-1, with 7 positions matching TRBD1. Germline CDR1 ENHRY, CDR2 SYGVKD. The CDR3 runs 14 residues. J was trimmed by 0 bases and V by 10 bases; bases with no gene match: 8. The CDR3 DNA reads as TGTGCCACCGTCGACAGGGTAATGAACACTGAAGCTTTCTTT. It yields the protein CATVDRVMNTEAFF.

This clonotype was picked up a small number of times. The gene calls are TRBV6-1 and TRBJ1-2; a weak D match, TRBD1 (5 bases). Per germline, CDR1 MNHNS and CDR2 SASEGT. The CDR3 sequence is 12 residues long. V was cut by 10 bases and J by 6 bases, with 15 bases left in between. CDR3 residues: CATLTAGHGYTF. CDR3 sequence (DNA): TGTGCCACCCTAACAGCGGGACATGGCTACACCTTC.

This clonotype has a count of ten or more. This rearrangement joins TRBV6-1 to TRBJ2-7; D ambiguous. The germline V gene encodes CDR1 MNHNS and CDR2 SASEGT. The CDR3 consists of 12 residues. Trimming shortened V by 6 bases and J by 0 bases, and 6 bases separated the two germline ends. The CDR3 sequence: CASSDNSYEQYF. The CDR3 DNA reads TGTGCCAGCAGCGACAACTCCTACGAGCAGTACTTC.

This clonotype has only a few counts. The chain joins TRBV15 to TRBJ2-1; 7 bases align to TRBD2. The junction had 17 bases not matched to a gene; V was cut back by 9 bases and J by 0 bases. The CDR3 loop spans 18 amino acids. The germline CDR1 and CDR2 sequences are LNHNV and YYDKDF (reference sequence). CDR3 amino acids: CATELSSTSALSYNEQFF. DNA of the CDR3: TGTGCCACGGAACTCAGTTCTACTAGCGCTCTCTCCTACAATGAGCAGTTCTTC.

The sample holds many counts of this clonotype. This rearrangement joins TRBV11-2 to TRBJ2-3; a weak D match, TRBD2 (5 bases). Between the trimmed V and J ends, which lost 4 bases and 4 bases, there was a span of 15 bases. This CDR3 is 15 amino acids long. CDR1 is SGHAT, CDR2 FQNNGV, per germline. The CDR3 DNA sequence: TGTGCCAGCAGCTCCGGACTTGCCTACGCAGATACGCAGTATTTT. This translates into CASSSGLAYADTQYF.

This clonotype was seen repeatedly, ten times or more. This chain links TRBV28 with TRBJ2-1; 12 bases are shared with TRBD2. V lost 8 bases and J lost 9; bases outside the gene matches: 5. This CDR3 is 13 amino acids long. The germline V gene encodes CDR1 MDHEN and CDR2 SYDVKM. CDR3 DNA sequence: TGTGCCAGCGCTAGCGGGAGGGCCAGTGAGCAGTTCTTC. Translated: CASASGRASEQFF. The full variable domain, completed using reference TRBV28 and TRBJ2-1, is DVKVTQSSRYLVKRTGEKVFLECVQDMDHENMFWYRQDPGLGLRLIYFSYDVKMKEKGDIPEGYSVSREKKERFSLILESASTNQTSMYLCASASGRASEQFFGPGTRLTVL.

V usage is TRBV27 and J usage is TRBJ2-1; D is possibly TRBD1 or TRBD2 (6 bases each). Germline CDR1 and CDR2: MNHEY and SMNVEV (reference sequence). This CDR3 is 16 amino acids long. Trimming pared 1 base from V and 7 bases from J, leaving 17 bases between. Written as DNA, the CDR3 is TGTGCCAGCAGTTTATTTACGGGAGAGGGGGGAAATGAGCAGTTCTTC. Protein: CASSLFTGEGGNEQFF.

On this clonotype: This clone may be a read error of a much larger clone one base away. The chain couples TRBV20-1 to TRBJ2-1; a possible D gene is TRBD2 (6 bases). TRBJ2-7 matches the DNA end more closely, so the J call is doubtful. Germline CDR1 DFQATT, CDR2 SNEGSKA (reference sequence). The CDR3 extends over 15 amino acids. The CDR3: CSATRGGLSYNEQYF. As DNA, the CDR3 is TGCAGTGCTACGAGGGGAGGCCTCTCCTACAATGAGCAGTACTTC.

This chain uses TRBV20-1 with TRBJ2-5; 14 nucleotides agree with TRBD2. The germline gives CDR1 DFQATT, CDR2 SNEGSKA (reference sequence). J lost 5 bases, V lost 3 bases, and 8 bases had no gene match. This CDR3 comprises 16 residues. CDR3 nucleotide sequence: TGCAGTGCTAGTACATGGACTAGCGGGAGGAAGGAGACCCAGTACTTC. This encodes CSASTWTSGRKETQYF.

The gene calls are TRBV5-6 and TRBJ2-7; D is uncertain. CDR3 length equals 15 residues. Looked up from germline, CDR1 is SGHDT and CDR2 is YYEEEE. Trimming pared 1 base from V and 3 bases from J, leaving 14 bases between. The CDR3 loop reads CASSLFDRSNYEQYF. CDR3 DNA sequence: TGTGCCAGCAGCTTGTTTGATAGGTCCAACTACGAGCAGTACTTC.

The table lists this clonotype with a few counts. The rearrangement links TRBV7-2 to TRBJ2-7; D not certain. Germline CDR1 SGHTA, CDR2 FQGNSA. Trimming took off 3 bases at V and 0 bases at J, with 6 bases between the two ends. This CDR3 has 13 residues. CDR3 sequence: CASSFVSSYEQYF. Written as DNA, the CDR3 is TGTGCCAGCAGCTTCGTCAGCTCCTACGAGCAGTACTTC.

The V gene is TRBV7-2, the J gene TRBJ2-2; 7 nucleotides line up with TRBD1. The CDR3 length is 14 residues. Germline V CDR1 and CDR2: SGHTA, FQGNSA. V was clipped by 5 bases and J by 4 bases; unmatched bases: 4. CDR3 protein: CASSKDRLTGELFF. The CDR3 nucleotides are TGTGCCAGCAGCAAGGACAGGCTCACCGGGGAGCTGTTTTTT.

This clonotype has at least ten counts. The J gene is TRBJ2-1, the V gene TRBV11-2; D perhaps matches TRBD2 (6 bases). The CDR3 has 16 amino acids. The germline V and J ends were trimmed by 1 base and 3 bases, with 13 bases remaining between them. Germline V gene data show CDR1 as SGHAT and CDR2 as FQNNGV. The CDR3 DNA reads TGTGCCAGCAGCTTAGTGGGCGGAGGGTACTACAATGAGCAGTTCTTC. Translation gives CASSLVGGGYYNEQFF.

There are a few counts of this clonotype. The chain has TRBV24-1 and TRBJ2-5; D is perhaps TRBD2 (6 bases). Trimming cost V 5 bases and J 2 bases, with 14 bases left between them. Germline loops: CDR1 KGHDR, CDR2 SFDVKD. There are 15 residues in the CDR3. The DNA of the CDR3 is TGTGCCACCAGTGCGGCGGGGAACTGGCAAGAGACCCAGTACTTC. It codes for CATSAAGNWQETQYF.

This clonotype has ten or more counts. This chain joins TRBV2 and TRBJ1-5, with D hard to call. Germline-derived CDR1 and CDR2 are SNHLY and FYNNEI. The CDR3 runs 13 residues. Trimming took off 2 bases at V and 9 bases at J, with 11 bases between the two ends. The CDR3 is CASSERQYGPQHF. CDR3 nucleotide sequence: TGTGCCAGCAGTGAAAGGCAGTATGGGCCCCAGCATTTT.

This chain connects TRBV20-1 to TRBJ2-7, with 8 bases lining up with TRBD1. V shed 1 base, J shed 0 bases, and the junction held 8 bases outside the gene matches. The CDR3 is made up of 16 amino acids. Germline loops: CDR1 DFQATT, CDR2 SNEGSKA (reference sequence). The CDR3 spells CSARVFRTGSSYEQYF. CDR3 DNA: TGCAGTGCTAGAGTTTTCCGGACAGGGAGCTCCTACGAGCAGTACTTC.

This clonotype was seen ten or more times. The chain couples TRBV2 to TRBJ1-2, with D possibly TRBD1 on 6 matching bases. The V and J ends lost 4 bases and 7 bases respectively, with 16 bases between them. The CDR3 loop spans 14 amino acids. From germline, CDR1 is SNHLY and CDR2 FYNNEI. The CDR3 DNA reads as TGTGCCAGCAGTGGAGAACGCACAGGGATTGGCTACACCTTC. Protein product: CASSGERTGIGYTF.

The chain joins TRBV12-3 or TRBV12-4 to TRBJ2-5, with 9 bases that match TRBD1. The CDR3 has 15 amino acids. Trimming removed 5 bases from V and 6 bases from J; junction bases left unmatched: 10. Here the CDR3 reads CASSSRDRDDQTQYF. CDR3 DNA sequence: TGTGCCAGCAGTAGCCGGGACAGGGACGATCAGACCCAGTACTTC.

The CDR3 protein is CASSQGKGTMNTEAFF. In DNA, the CDR3 is TGTGCCAGCAGCCAAGGTAAGGGGACCATGAACACTGAAGCTTTCTTT. This chain joins TRBV14 and TRBJ1-1, with D tentatively TRBD1 (5 bases). Germline CDR1 is SGHDN and CDR2 is FVKESK. V lost 1 base and J 0 bases, leaving 12 bases between the germline ends. The CDR3 spans 16 residues.

This clonotype appeared a few times. The chain uses TRBV9 and TRBJ2-3, with D maybe TRBD1 (6 bases). Trimming took 4 bases from V and 1 from J, leaving 16 bases between them. The CDR3 sequence is 16 residues long. Germline V CDR1 and CDR2: SGDLS, YYNGEE. The CDR3 is CASSLEGGVGTDTQYF. The CDR3 bases are TGTGCCAGCAGCCTTGAAGGGGGAGTCGGCACAGATACGCAGTATTTT.

This clonotype has at least ten counts. The chain is built from TRBV2 and TRBJ1-6; TRBD1 matches at 7 bases. The CDR3 extends over 15 amino acids. V was clipped by 2 bases and J by 7 bases; unmatched bases: 5. The germline V gene encodes CDR1 SNHLY and CDR2 FYNNEI. This CDR3 reads CASSETGQRNSPLHF. In DNA, the CDR3 is TGTGCCAGCAGTGAAACGGGACAGAGGAATTCACCCCTCCACTTT.

This clonotype was counted ten times or more. V is TRBV20-1 and J is TRBJ2-3; 12 bases line up with TRBD2. The CDR3 length is 13 residues. The J segment lost 4 bases and the V segment lost 7 bases, leaving 3 bases of the junction unmatched. Germline-derived CDR1 and CDR2 are DFQATT and SNEGSKA (reference sequence). The DNA of the CDR3 is TGCAGTGTCCGGACTAGCGGGGCAGATACGCAGTATTTT. Translating gives CSVRTSGADTQYF.

This clonotype was recorded many times. V gene TRBV5-1 combines with J gene TRBJ2-1; 7 positions match TRBD2. The CDR3 sequence is 17 residues long. Losses at the gene ends were 3 bases for V and 0 bases for J; bases not matched to a gene: 9. CDR1 is SGHRS, CDR2 YFSETQ, per germline. The CDR3 spells CASSYGDGEGSYNEQFF. The CDR3 coding sequence is TGCGCCAGCAGCTACGGCGACGGGGAGGGCTCCTACAATGAGCAGTTCTTC.

This clonotype was recorded many times. The rearrangement joins TRBV18 to TRBJ2-7; TRBD2 agrees at 10 bases. V lost 3 bases and J lost 5; bases outside the gene matches: 7. The CDR3 totals 15 residues. Germline V gene data show CDR1 as KGHSH and CDR2 as LQKENI. In DNA, the CDR3 is TGTGCCAGCTCACCCATGGCTAGCGGGAGCAACGAGCAGTACTTC. It specifies CASSPMASGSNEQYF.

In its sample, this clonotype was seen many times. The rearrangement joins TRBV28 to TRBJ1-5; 9 bases match TRBD1. Germline V gene data show CDR1 as MDHEN and CDR2 as SYDVKM. V shed 4 bases and J 3 bases; nucleotides not matched to a gene: 10. This CDR3 region has 17 residues. The CDR3 DNA reads TGTGCCAGCAGTTCTAACTACGGGACAGGGCCCAATCAGCCCCAGCATTTT. This gives the protein CASSSNYGTGPNQPQHF.